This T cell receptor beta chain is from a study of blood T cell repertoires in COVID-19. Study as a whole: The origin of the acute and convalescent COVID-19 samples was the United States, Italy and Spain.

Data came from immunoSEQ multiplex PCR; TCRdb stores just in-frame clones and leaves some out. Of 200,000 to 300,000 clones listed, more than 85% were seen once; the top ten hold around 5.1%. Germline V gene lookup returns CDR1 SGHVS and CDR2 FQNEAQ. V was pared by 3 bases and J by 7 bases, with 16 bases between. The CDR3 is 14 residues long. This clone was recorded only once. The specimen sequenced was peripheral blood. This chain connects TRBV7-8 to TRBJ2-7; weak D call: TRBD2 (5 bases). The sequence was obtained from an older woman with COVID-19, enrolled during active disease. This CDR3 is CASSFIGDTGEQYF. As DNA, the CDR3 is TGTGCCAGCAGCTTTATCGGGGATACTGGTGAGCAGTACTTC.